This T cell receptor beta chain was identified during a study of blood T cell repertoires in COVID-19. The wider study: COVID-19 samples, acute and convalescent, were from the United States, Italy and Spain.

Produced via immunoSEQ multiplex PCR; TCRdb's table is partial and in-frame only. Among about 480,000 clones, 88% were seen once, and the ten largest hold approximately 1.8%. Those enrolled, adults aged roughly 18 to 89 years, came from about two dozen US areas. The study assigned cohorts using participant-reported clinical history. Cohort 3 recovery required two negative PCRs, clearance, or symptom resolution. The CDR3 is 16 amino acids. Trimming left V 3 bases short and J 5 bases short, with 20 bases between. The germline V gene encodes CDR1 DFQATT and CDR2 SNEGSKA (reference sequence). Sequencing was done on a sample of PBMCs or T cells enriched from blood (not recorded which). V gene TRBV20-1 combines with J gene TRBJ1-5, with D hard to call. The TCR sequence derives from a middle-aged woman who had recovered from COVID-19. The CDR3 DNA sequence: TGCAGTGCTAGTAATAGAATTTTCGGGAAGGATCAGCCCCAGCATTTT. This codes for CSASNRIFGKDQPQHF.